This T cell receptor beta chain was recorded in a study of beta chain features in type 1 diabetes (dated by TCRdb to about 2018). About the study as a whole: Mean age, gender distribution, total cell number and subset yield did not differ between patients and healthy donors. A total of over 90,000,000 sorted cells were examined across all samples, and a strong correlation was observed between cell number per subset and RNA yield. In the study, recently diagnosed type 1 diabetes patients and matched healthy donors were compared on the TCRB repertoires of their sorted circulating CD4+ T cell subsets. Regulatory and stem cell-like memory subsets were obtained from only 8 patients and roughly eight healthy donors, while naive and central memory subsets were obtained from all 30 or so donors. Overall study results and their limits: Type 1 diabetes patients showed a moderate but significant shortening of TCRB CDR3 length in all four CD4+ subsets. PCR might favor shorter templates, but patient and control samples were amplified and corrected together, so any skew would affect both groups equally. Because cDNA was sequenced instead of genomic DNA, activated cells with high expression could be over-represented, although the groups did not differ in activation or CD3 levels. HLA sub-analyses involved small numbers of individuals, so any influence of HLA type on TCRB rearrangement remained unresolved. Naive, central memory and regulatory TCRB repertoires appeared to be more similar among patients than among healthy donors. Fewer insertions and more nucleotide deletions at VDJ recombination sites were observed in patients with type 1 diabetes, implying thymic rearrangement abnormalities.

Each donor gave one peripheral blood draw, roughly 110 mL on average, collected into heparinised tubes. A BD FACSAria II was used to sort naive, central memory, regulatory and stem cell-like memory CD4+ T cells with a panel that included CD45RO, CCR7, CD25, CD127, CD95 and CD27. Purity was above 95% for every sorted population. PBMCs were isolated immediately by Lymphoprep density gradient centrifugation and stained directly without culture. To minimize batch effects, samples were stained and sorted in pairs, one healthy donor with one patient per experiment. For this chain, trimming is 5 bases at the V end and 9 bases at the J end, and the number of junction bases without a gene match is 7. In the germline V gene (reference sequence), CDR1 corresponds to MNHEY and CDR2 to SMNVEV. The CDR3 runs 13 residues from the cysteine to the phenylalanine. This entry keeps only the CDR3 DNA: 39 bases, framed from base 1.

Comments on this clone: The specificity of this receptor is unknown. Per-nucleotide qualities are absent, and no much larger clonotype sits a single base away.

All of the isolated RNA was reverse transcribed with the High Capacity cDNA Reverse Transcription Kit, so expressed TCRB transcripts were sequenced. Deep immunoSEQ sequencing was applied to naive, central memory and regulatory T cell samples, giving an average of around 4 million total reads per sample. After sorted cells were lysed in RLT buffer, RNA was extracted with DNase-treated RNeasy Micro or Mini kits, with the choice depending on cell number. Each cell subset was processed on its own to prevent cross-contamination, while patient and healthy donor samples were processed together. The immunoSEQ multiplex PCR was used to amplify TCRB sequences from cDNA, yielding 87-bp fragments that span the CDR3 region. Sequencing of the amplicons was performed on the Illumina HiSeq platform. As for the authors' bioinformatics: Synthetic template baselines were used to correct PCR bias computationally, reads within Hamming distance 2 were collapsed, and singletons that could not be merged were discarded. By aligning reads against IMGT, V, D and J genes, CDR3 length, and insertions or deletions at six rearrangement sites were assigned. Within each subset, clonotype counts were normalized to sorted cell number, and only after that were true diversity and Gini coefficients computed with the tcR R package. The overlap coefficient, calculated on TCRB nucleotide sequences, was used to quantify repertoire sharing. As a proxy for the pre-selection repertoire, out-of-frame TCRB sequences from naive cells were analyzed. In TCRdb, the immuneACCESS table is reduced to in-frame sequences with V and J assigned. These tables do not hold every clone; where another copy was compared, an unresolved V gene accounts for under half, and the others remain unexplained. For V, J and clone size, that table is used; D and trimming come from the DNA. Counted in this sample were a few hundred thousand clones; roughly 13% of them appeared once. The ten largest clonotypes hold around 0.039% of the sample.

The chain was built from TRBV27 and TRBJ1-1, with TRBD1 identical over 9 junction bases. The sequencing sample was made of naive CD4+ T cells from blood. This sample's cell subset or site label indicates: true naive CD4+ T cells. This TCR came from a young man in good health. The DNA sequence follows: TGTGCCAGCAGTACCCACAGGGGGCTTCAAGCTTTCTTT. Translated, this gives CASSTHRGLQAFF.